The 32 T cell receptor beta chains below come from one sample, sequenced in a study of T cell changes during pregnancy in multiple sclerosis. The method was immunoSEQ multiplex PCR; TCRdb's version includes in-frame clones alone and lacks a portion of them. The sample holds 70,000 or so clones, approximately 90% seen once. Sequenced here: peripheral blood, sampled in the third trimester of pregnancy. The receptors derive from a female donor with multiple sclerosis, enrolled in a pregnancy study.

CDR3 sequence: CASSPRVSGFAGELFF. DNA for the CDR3: TGTGCCAGCTCACCCCGAGTCTCGGGTTTCGCCGGGGAGCTGTTTTTT. This chain links TRBV18 with TRBJ2-2; D not certain. Germline V gives CDR1 KGHSH, CDR2 LQKENI. This CDR3 is 16 amino acids long. V shed 3 bases and J shed 6 bases, with 17 bases lying between them. The full variable domain, completed using reference TRBV18 and TRBJ2-2, is NAGVMQNPRHLVRRRGQEARLRCSPMKGHSHVYWYRQLPEEGLKFMVYLQKENIIDESGMPKERFSAEFPKEGPSILRIQQVVRGDSAAYFCASSPRVSGFAGELFFGEGSRLTVL.

The chain has TRBV2 and TRBJ2-3; tentative D call: TRBD2 (7 bases). CDR1 and CDR2 from the germline V gene are SNHLY and FYNNEI. This CDR3 spans 17 amino acids. The V gene lost 5 bases and the J gene lost 3 bases, with 21 bases spanning the gap. CDR3 sequence (DNA): TGTGCCAGCAGTCTGGGGAGGGGCAGGGGAGGGACAGATACGCAGTATTTT. This sequence encodes CASSLGRGRGGTDTQYF.

The V gene is TRBV7-3, the J gene TRBJ2-7, with 7 bases that match TRBD1. Trimming cost V 2 bases and J 5 bases; bases outside gene matches: 3. The CDR3 extends over 13 amino acids. CDR1 and CDR2 from the germline V gene are SGHTA and FQGTGA. The CDR3 loop is CASSLDRDHEQYF. The CDR3 nucleotides are TGTGCCAGCAGCTTAGACAGGGACCACGAGCAGTACTTC.

This chain joins TRBV7-3 and TRBJ2-7; maybe TRBD1 (6 bases). The germline V and J ends were trimmed by 2 bases and 0 bases, with 14 bases remaining between them. This CDR3 has 16 amino acids. Germline-derived CDR1 and CDR2 are SGHTA and FQGTGA. The CDR3 is CASSLCWQGHSYEQYF. CDR3 sequence (DNA): TGTGCCAGCAGCTTATGCTGGCAGGGGCACTCCTACGAGCAGTACTTC.

This chain links TRBV5-1 with TRBJ1-2; D is unclear. Germline V gene sequence: CDR1 SGHRS, CDR2 YFSETQ. The CDR3 extends over 13 amino acids. V was pared by 4 bases and J by 4 bases, with 11 bases between. The CDR3 bases are TGCGCCAGCAGCAGAGACAAAAGCTATGGCTACACCTTC. Amino acids: CASSRDKSYGYTF. Combining the CDR3 with reference TRBV5-1 and TRBJ1-2 gives the whole variable domain KAGVTQTPRYLIKTRGQQVTLSCSPISGHRSVSWYQQTPGQGLQFLFEYFSETQRNKGNFPGRFSGRQFSNSRSEMNVSTLELGDSALYLCASSRDKSYGYTFGSGTRLTVV.

The chain is built from TRBV7-9 and TRBJ1-1; 7 bases are a match to TRBD1. The junction had 5 bases not matched to a gene; V was cut back by 1 base and J by 3 bases. The CDR3 runs 15 residues. CDR1 SEHNR and CDR2 FQNEAQ come from the germline V gene (reference sequence). This CDR3 reads CASSLGVGTDTEAFF. For the CDR3, the DNA is TGTGCCAGCAGCTTAGGGGTTGGGACAGACACTGAAGCTTTCTTT.

On this clone itself: The sample carries other DNA sequences with the same CDR3. The rearrangement joins TRBV5-1 to TRBJ2-3, with TRBD1 matching over 10 bases. This CDR3 spans 14 amino acids. Germline V gives CDR1 SGHRS, CDR2 YFSETQ. The V segment lost 4 bases and the J segment 5 bases; nucleotides outside the gene matches: 4. CDR3 loop: CASSLGQGKDTQYF. CDR3 sequence (DNA): TGCGCCAGCAGCCTGGGACAGGGGAAAGATACGCAGTATTTT.

J is TRBJ2-5 and V is TRBV19, with D hard to call. Germline V CDR1 and CDR2: LNHDA, SQIVND (reference sequence). This CDR3 is built from 13 residues. Trimming stripped 6 bases from V and 7 bases from J, with 15 bases between. CDR3 loop: CASRSSTSWTQYF. CDR3 DNA: TGTGCCAGTAGAAGCTCAACCTCGTGGACCCAGTACTTC.

There are a few counts of this clone. The chain uses TRBV11-3 and TRBJ2-5; D might be TRBD2 (6 bases). Germline V lookup: CDR1 SGHNT, CDR2 YENEEA. Trimming stripped 5 bases from V and 5 bases from J, with 12 bases between. The CDR3 is 13 residues long. The CDR3 bases are TGTGCCAGCAGCCGAGCGGGTTGGGAGACCCAGTACTTC. It is translated as CASSRAGWETQYF.

The J gene is TRBJ2-3, the V gene TRBV2; 7 positions match TRBD1. Germline V lookup: CDR1 SNHLY, CDR2 FYNNEI. The CDR3 totals 12 residues. The CDR3 reads CSRDSSTDTQYF. The CDR3 DNA is TGTTCCCGGGACAGTAGCACAGATACGCAGTATTTT.

This chain connects TRBV5-5 to TRBJ2-6; no clear D gene. V was pared by 5 bases and J by 0 bases, with 9 bases between. Germline V gene data show CDR1 as SGHKS and CDR2 as YYEKEE (reference sequence). The CDR3 has 15 amino acids. The CDR3 spells CASRQWSSGANVLTF. The CDR3 region has the DNA TGTGCCAGCAGGCAGTGGAGCTCTGGGGCCAACGTCCTGACTTTC.

The J gene is TRBJ1-1, the V gene TRBV5-6; TRBD1 aligns across 8 bases. V trimming: 4 bases; J trimming: 11 bases; junction bases outside the gene matches: 10. The CDR3 covers 13 residues. CDR1 is SGHDT and CDR2 is YYEEEE in the germline V gene. The CDR3 DNA reads as TGTGCCAGCAGCCGAGGAGAGGACAGGGTGGCTTTCTTT. Its translation: CASSRGEDRVAFF.

The rearrangement uses TRBV9 and TRBJ1-1; 10 nucleotides align to TRBD1. The germline CDR1 and CDR2 sequences are SGDLS and YYNGEE. This CDR3 has 15 residues. Trimming at V came to 3 bases and at J to 5 bases, leaving 7 bases not matched to a gene. The CDR3 coding sequence is TGTGCCAGCAGCGGTCATGGGACAGGGGTAACTGAAGCTTTCTTT. Translated, it gives CASSGHGTGVTEAFF. Full variable domain (remainder filled in from reference TRBV9 and TRBJ1-1): DSGVTQTPKHLITATGQRVTLRCSPRSGDLSVYWYQQSLDQGLQFLIQYYNGEERAKGNILERFSAQQFPDLHSELNLSSLELGDSALYFCASSGHGTGVTEAFFGQGTRLTVV.

This clone appeared once. The chain is built from TRBV7-2 and TRBJ2-3, with 9 bases identical to TRBD2. The CDR3 length is 17 residues. V was pared by 2 bases and J by 2 bases, with 8 bases of the junction left unmatched. CDR1 is SGHTA and CDR2 is FQGNSA in the germline V gene. The CDR3 spells CASSLNLGGGATDTQYF. The CDR3 region has the DNA TGTGCCAGCAGCTTAAATTTGGGCGGGGGGGCCACAGATACGCAGTATTTT.

The chain has TRBV7-2 and TRBJ2-1, with D perhaps TRBD2 (7 bases). Trimming left V 7 bases short and J 2 bases short, with 15 bases between. The CDR3 has 15 amino acids. Germline loops: CDR1 SGHTA, CDR2 FQGNSA. The CDR3 reads CASTTAGAAYNEQFF. The CDR3 DNA reads TGTGCCAGCACCACCGCGGGGGCCGCCTACAATGAGCAGTTCTTC.

This chain links TRBV5-4 with TRBJ1-6; tentatively, D is TRBD1 (6 bases). V was clipped by 3 bases and J by 6 bases, with 10 bases between them. This CDR3 contains 14 residues. Germline values: CDR1 SGHNT, CDR2 YYREEE (reference sequence). The CDR3 nucleotides read TGTGCCAGCAGCTCTCGGACAGTTAATTCACCCCTCCACTTT. As protein: CASSSRTVNSPLHF. Complete variable domain (other parts from reference TRBV5-4 and TRBJ1-6): ETGVTQSPTHLIKTRGQQVTLRCSSQSGHNTVSWYQQALGQGPQFIFQYYREEENGRGNFPPRFSGLQFPNYSSELNVNALELDDSALYLCASSSRTVNSPLHFGNGTRLTVT.

This chain joins TRBV2 and TRBJ1-1; TRBD1 is a possible D gene (5 bases). The CDR3 extends over 14 amino acids. V gave up 3 bases and J gave up 3 bases, with 11 bases separating them. Germline V gene lookup returns CDR1 SNHLY and CDR2 FYNNEI. The CDR3 DNA reads TGTGCCAGCAGTGACCAGGGCAGAGACACTGAAGCTTTCTTT. Protein: CASSDQGRDTEAFF.

This clone has just one count. The rearrangement uses TRBV11-2 and TRBJ2-7; 7 bases map to TRBD1. This CDR3 comprises 19 residues. CDR1 and CDR2 (germline): SGHAT, FQNNGV. The ends lost 3 bases at V and 2 bases at J; junction bases unmatched: 19. DNA of the CDR3: TGTGCCAGCAGCTTGGCGCATTTCAACCGGGACAGTGAAGCCTACGAGCAGTACTTC. Translation gives CASSLAHFNRDSEAYEQYF.

The V call is TRBV5-1, the J call TRBJ2-1, with 8 bases that match TRBD2. Per the germline V gene, CDR1 is SGHRS and CDR2 is YFSETQ. The junction had 8 bases not matched to a gene; V was cut back by 1 base and J by 8 bases. The CDR3 extends over 15 amino acids. CDR3 in amino acids: CASSLTGGANHEQFF. In DNA form, the CDR3 reads TGCGCCAGCAGCTTGACCGGGGGGGCCAACCATGAGCAGTTCTTC.

The J gene is TRBJ2-7, the V gene TRBV18, with D perhaps TRBD2 (5 bases). V dropped 2 bases and J dropped 2 bases, with 13 bases sitting between them. The CDR3 sequence is 15 residues long. Germline values: CDR1 KGHSH, CDR2 LQKENI. The CDR3 is CASSPVAGLTYEQYF. The CDR3, as DNA: TGTGCCAGCTCACCAGTCGCGGGCCTGACCTACGAGCAGTACTTC.

The chain combines TRBV7-9 with TRBJ2-2; 9 nucleotides align to TRBD1. V lost 4 bases and J lost 5; bases outside the gene matches: 2. The V gene's germline CDR1 is SEHNR and CDR2 FQNEAQ (reference sequence). This CDR3 has 14 amino acids. The CDR3 here is CASSSTGGTGELFF. The CDR3 DNA follows: TGTGCCAGCAGCTCGACAGGGGGGACCGGGGAGCTGTTTTTT.

This CDR3 reads CASSFSGALTEAFF. The DNA for the CDR3 is TGTGCCAGCAGCTTCAGTGGGGCTCTCACTGAAGCTTTCTTT. The chain uses TRBV7-2 and TRBJ1-1, with D possibly TRBD1 on 5 matching bases. This CDR3 comprises 14 residues. V shed 3 bases and J shed 4 bases, with 12 bases lying between them. Germline V gene lookup returns CDR1 SGHTA and CDR2 FQGNSA.

The chain joins TRBV4-3 to TRBJ2-5, with a possible D match to TRBD2 (7 bases). This CDR3 region has 15 residues. Germline V gene lookup returns CDR1 LGHNA and CDR2 YSLEER. Trimming left V 1 base short and J 5 bases short, with 14 bases between. The CDR3 DNA reads as TGCGCCAGCAGCCAAGTGTGGGGGGGCCGGGAGACCCAGTACTTC. It codes for CASSQVWGGRETQYF.

The chain joins TRBV7-3 to TRBJ1-1; 9 positions match TRBD1. The germline gives CDR1 SGHTA, CDR2 FQGTGA. The CDR3 extends over 14 amino acids. V gave up 5 bases and J gave up 3 bases; unmatched junction bases: 4. The DNA of the CDR3 is TGTGCCAGCAGCCCCGGACAGGGGTACACTGAAGCTTTCTTT. This codes for CASSPGQGYTEAFF.

The chain is built from TRBV18 and TRBJ2-1; 9 bases fit TRBD2. V lost 3 bases and J lost 7; bases outside the gene matches: 7. The CDR3 spans 15 residues. CDR1 KGHSH and CDR2 LQKENI come from the germline V gene. The CDR3: CASSPRTSGYNEQFF. CDR3 bases: TGTGCCAGCTCACCTAGAACTAGCGGGTATAATGAGCAGTTCTTC.

This clone was found once. The chain carries TRBV7-2 and TRBJ2-3; the D gene is possibly TRBD2 (5 bases). CDR3 length: 15 residues. CDR1 is SGHTA, CDR2 FQGNSA, per germline. Trimming removed 1 base at V and 4 bases at J, with 12 bases between. CDR3: CASSLEFTSADTQYF. In DNA form, the CDR3 reads TGTGCCAGCAGCTTAGAGTTTACTAGTGCAGATACGCAGTATTTT.

The chain is built from TRBV5-1 and TRBJ2-5; D is ambiguous. The closer fit of TRBJ2-7 to the DNA end suggests the J call may be wrong. CDR1 SGHRS and CDR2 YFSETQ come from the germline V gene. CDR3 length: 11 residues. The CDR3 loop reads CASSQADEQYF. The CDR3 DNA follows: TGCGCCAGCAGCCAGGCCGACGAGCAGTACTTC.

This clone appeared a few times. The chain links TRBV7-2 to TRBJ1-1; maybe TRBD1 (6 bases). The CDR3 loop spans 12 amino acids. In germline, CDR1 is SGHTA, CDR2 FQGNSA. V gave up 5 bases and J gave up 8 bases, with 12 bases separating them. CDR3 in DNA: TGTGCCAGCAGCGGGCAGGGGTTAGAAGCTTTCTTT. This sequence encodes CASSGQGLEAFF. Filled out from reference TRBV7-2 and TRBJ1-1, the complete variable domain reads GAGVSQSPSNKVTEKGKDVELRCDPISGHTALYWYRQSLGQGLEFLIYFQGNSAPDKSGLPSDRFSAERTGGSVSTLTIQRTQQEDSAVYLCASSGQGLEAFFGQGTRLTVV.

J is TRBJ1-5 and V is TRBV7-2; 7 bases are shared with TRBD1. With 3 bases clipped from V and 7 bases from J, the junction kept 9 bases outside the gene matches. Germline CDR1 is SGHTA and CDR2 is FQGNSA. The CDR3 length is 15 residues. For the CDR3, the DNA is TGTGCCAGCAGCTTCGGGACAGCCCACAAGCAGCCCCAGCATTTT. Residues: CASSFGTAHKQPQHF. Full variable domain (rest looked up from reference TRBV7-2 and TRBJ1-5): GAGVSQSPSNKVTEKGKDVELRCDPISGHTALYWYRQSLGQGLEFLIYFQGNSAPDKSGLPSDRFSAERTGGSVSTLTIQRTQQEDSAVYLCASSFGTAHKQPQHFGDGTRLSIL.

The chain couples TRBV30 to TRBJ1-1; TRBD1 might be the D (5 bases). V gave up 3 bases and J gave up 7 bases, with 12 bases separating them. CDR1 is GTSNPN and CDR2 is SVGIG in the germline V gene (reference sequence). The CDR3 spans 12 residues. CDR3 nucleotide sequence: TGTGCCTGGAGCCCGGGGGAATTTGAAGCTTTCTTT. This translates into CAWSPGEFEAFF.

The chain couples TRBV5-1 to TRBJ2-2; possibly TRBD2 for D (6 bases). This CDR3 is built from 16 residues. Germline CDR1 SGHRS, CDR2 YFSETQ. V was trimmed by 3 bases and J by 4 bases, leaving 16 bases between them. CDR3 loop: CASSSPTGGSTGELFF. The CDR3 region has the DNA TGCGCCAGCAGCTCGCCGACTGGAGGGAGCACCGGGGAGCTGTTTTTT.

CDR3 loop: CAWTHTPDSGNTIYF. For the CDR3, the DNA is TGTGCCTGGACCCATACACCTGACTCTGGAAACACCATATATTTT. V is TRBV30 and J is TRBJ1-3; D gene unclear. Looked up from germline, CDR1 is GTSNPN and CDR2 is SVGIG (reference sequence). This CDR3 has 15 amino acids. V lost 4 bases and J lost 0, with 13 bases in between.